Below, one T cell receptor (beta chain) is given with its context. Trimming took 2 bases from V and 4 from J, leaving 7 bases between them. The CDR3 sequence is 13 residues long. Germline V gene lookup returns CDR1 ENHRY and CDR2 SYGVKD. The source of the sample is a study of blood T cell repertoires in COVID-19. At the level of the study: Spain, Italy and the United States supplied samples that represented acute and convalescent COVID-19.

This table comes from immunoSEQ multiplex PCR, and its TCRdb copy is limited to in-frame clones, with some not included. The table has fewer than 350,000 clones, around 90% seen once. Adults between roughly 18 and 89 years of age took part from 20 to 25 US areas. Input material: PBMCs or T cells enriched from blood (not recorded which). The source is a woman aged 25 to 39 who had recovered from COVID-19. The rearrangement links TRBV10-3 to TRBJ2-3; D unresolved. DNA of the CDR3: TGTGCCATCAGTGAGAGTAGCCCAGATACGCAGTATTTT. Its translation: CAISESSPDTQYF.